This TCR beta chain appears in the sequencing data of a study of chemoradiotherapy in HPV16-positive cancers. In this sample, this clone turned up once. Data came from immunoSEQ multiplex PCR; TCRdb stores just in-frame clones and leaves some out. The top ten clones hold 2% to 2.5% of a sample with more than 9,000 clones, about 82% of them seen once. This CDR3 is 14 amino acids long. Trimming removed 1 base from V and 4 bases from J, with 10 bases in between. Germline CDR1 and CDR2: SGHVS and FQNEAQ. This receptor was obtained from a human donor with HPV-associated anogenital cancer. The J gene is TRBJ1-1, the V gene TRBV7-8; no firm D call. Here the sequenced sample was blood, taken from a patient who underwent chemoradiotherapy. The CDR3 DNA sequence: TGTGCCAGCAGCTTAGACAGCGCTCCCACTGAAGCTTTCTTT. This sequence encodes CASSLDSAPTEAFF.